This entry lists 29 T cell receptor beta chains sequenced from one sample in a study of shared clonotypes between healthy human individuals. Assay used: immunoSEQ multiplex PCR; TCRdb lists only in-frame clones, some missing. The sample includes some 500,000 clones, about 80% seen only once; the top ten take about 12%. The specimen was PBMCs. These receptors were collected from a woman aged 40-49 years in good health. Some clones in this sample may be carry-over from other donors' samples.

This CDR3 is CARSLTSVETQYF. The DNA for the CDR3 is TGTGCCAGAAGCTTGACTAGCGTAGAGACCCAGTACTTC. V is TRBV5-3 and J is TRBJ2-5, with 7 positions matching TRBD2. TRBV5-3 is placed among ORFs of uncertain function. This CDR3 region has 13 residues. J lost 4 bases, V lost 1 base, and 1 base had no gene match.

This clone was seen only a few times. The CDR3: CASSTGTGLEGEAFF. The CDR3 bases are TGTGCCAGCAGCACGGGGACAGGGCTTGAGGGTGAAGCTTTCTTT. The chain employs TRBV9 and TRBJ1-1; the match to TRBD1 covers 9 bases. V was clipped by 4 bases and J by 7 bases; unmatched bases: 11. CDR1 and CDR2 from the germline V gene are SGDLS and YYNGEE. This CDR3 has 15 residues.

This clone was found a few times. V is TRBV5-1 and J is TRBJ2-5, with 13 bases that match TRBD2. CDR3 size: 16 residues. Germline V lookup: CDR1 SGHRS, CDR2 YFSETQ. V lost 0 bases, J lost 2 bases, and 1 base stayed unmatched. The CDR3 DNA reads TGCGCCAGCAGCTTGGTACTAGCGGGAGGGCAAGAGACCCAGTACTTC. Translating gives CASSLVLAGGQETQYF.

Here the CDR3 reads CAVRPSSGNTIYF. CDR3 DNA sequence: TGTGCCGTCCGTCCTAGCTCTGGAAACACCATATATTTT. This chain connects TRBV10-3 to TRBJ1-3; D gene ambiguous. Germline V gives CDR1 ENHRY, CDR2 SYGVKD. The V end lost 11 bases, the J end lost 0 bases, and 11 bases lay between the germline ends. CDR3 length: 13 amino acids.

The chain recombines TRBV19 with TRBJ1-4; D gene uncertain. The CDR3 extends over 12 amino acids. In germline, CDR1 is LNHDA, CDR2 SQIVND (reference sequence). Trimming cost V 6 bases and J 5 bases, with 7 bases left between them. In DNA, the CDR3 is TGTGCCAGTAGCTACAGAAATGAAAAACTGTTTTTT. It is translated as CASSYRNEKLFF.

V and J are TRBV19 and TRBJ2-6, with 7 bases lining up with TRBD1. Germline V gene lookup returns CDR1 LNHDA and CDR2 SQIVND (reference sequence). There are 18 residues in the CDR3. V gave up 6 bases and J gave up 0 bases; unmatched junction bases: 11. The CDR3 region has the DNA TGTGCCAGTAGACCCGCCGGGACAGTGAGCTCTGGGGCCAACGTCCTGACTTTC. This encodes CASRPAGTVSSGANVLTF. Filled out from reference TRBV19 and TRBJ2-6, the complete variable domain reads DGGITQSPKYLFRKEGQNVTLSCEQNLNHDAMYWYRQDPGQGLRLIYYSQIVNDFQKGDIAEGYSVSREKKESFPLTVTSAQKNPTAFYLCASRPAGTVSSGANVLTFGAGSRLTVL.

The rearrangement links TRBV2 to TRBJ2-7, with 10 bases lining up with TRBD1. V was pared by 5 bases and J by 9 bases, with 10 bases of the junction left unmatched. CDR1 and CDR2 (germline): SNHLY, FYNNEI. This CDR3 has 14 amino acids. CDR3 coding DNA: TGTGCCAGCAGTCAGGACAGGGGGGCGCAGTGGCAGTACTTC. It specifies CASSQDRGAQWQYF.

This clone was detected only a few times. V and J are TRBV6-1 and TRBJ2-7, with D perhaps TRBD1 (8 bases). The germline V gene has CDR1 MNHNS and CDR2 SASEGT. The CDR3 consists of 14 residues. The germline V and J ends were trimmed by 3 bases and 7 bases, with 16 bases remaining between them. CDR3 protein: CASSERQGRGEQYF. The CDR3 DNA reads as TGTGCCAGCAGTGAGCGACAGGGGAGGGGGGAGCAGTACTTC.

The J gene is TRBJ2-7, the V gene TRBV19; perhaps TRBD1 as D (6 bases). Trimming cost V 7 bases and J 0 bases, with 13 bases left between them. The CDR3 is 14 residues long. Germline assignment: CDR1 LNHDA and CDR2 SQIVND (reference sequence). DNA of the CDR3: TGTGCCAGTATGGGGGCAGGGAACTCCTACGAGCAGTACTTC. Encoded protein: CASMGAGNSYEQYF.

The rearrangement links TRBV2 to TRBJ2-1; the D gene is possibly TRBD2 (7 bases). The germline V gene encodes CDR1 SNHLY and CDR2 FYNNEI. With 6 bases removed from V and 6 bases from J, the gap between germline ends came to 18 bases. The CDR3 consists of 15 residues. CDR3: CASSPGGRLINEQFF. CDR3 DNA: TGTGCCAGCAGCCCCGGGGGGCGCCTTATCAATGAGCAGTTCTTC.

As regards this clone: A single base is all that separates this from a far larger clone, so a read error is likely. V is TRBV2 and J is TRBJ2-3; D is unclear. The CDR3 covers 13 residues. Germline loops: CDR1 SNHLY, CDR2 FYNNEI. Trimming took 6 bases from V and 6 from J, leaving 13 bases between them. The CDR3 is CASSGPSLDTQYF. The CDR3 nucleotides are TGTGCCAGCAGCGGACCGTCTCTGGATACGCAGTATTTT.

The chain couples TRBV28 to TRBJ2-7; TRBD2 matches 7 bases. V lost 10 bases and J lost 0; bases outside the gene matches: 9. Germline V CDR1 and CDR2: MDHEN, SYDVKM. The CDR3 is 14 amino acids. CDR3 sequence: CAIRVGGSSYEQYF. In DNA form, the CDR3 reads TGTGCCATTAGGGTGGGAGGGAGCTCCTACGAGCAGTACTTC.

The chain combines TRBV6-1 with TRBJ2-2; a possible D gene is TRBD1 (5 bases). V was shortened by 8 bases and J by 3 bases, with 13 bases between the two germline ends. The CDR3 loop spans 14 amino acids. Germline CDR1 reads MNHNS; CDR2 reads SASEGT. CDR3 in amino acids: CASSWTKDTGELFF. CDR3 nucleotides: TGTGCCAGCTCGTGGACAAAAGACACCGGGGAGCTGTTTTTT.

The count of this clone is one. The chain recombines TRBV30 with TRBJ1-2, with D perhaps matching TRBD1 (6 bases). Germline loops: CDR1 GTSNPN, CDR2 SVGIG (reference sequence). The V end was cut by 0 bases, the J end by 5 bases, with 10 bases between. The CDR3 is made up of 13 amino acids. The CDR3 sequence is CAWSVGGLYGYTF. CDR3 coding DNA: TGTGCCTGGAGTGTTGGGGGCCTGTATGGCTACACCTTC.

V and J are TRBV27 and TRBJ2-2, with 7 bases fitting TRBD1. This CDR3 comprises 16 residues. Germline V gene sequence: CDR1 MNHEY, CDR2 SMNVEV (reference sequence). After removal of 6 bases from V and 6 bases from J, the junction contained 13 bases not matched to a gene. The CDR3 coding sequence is TGTGCCAGCAGATTCCAGGGGGAATTTAGATCCGGGGAGCTGTTTTTT. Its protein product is CASRFQGEFRSGELFF.

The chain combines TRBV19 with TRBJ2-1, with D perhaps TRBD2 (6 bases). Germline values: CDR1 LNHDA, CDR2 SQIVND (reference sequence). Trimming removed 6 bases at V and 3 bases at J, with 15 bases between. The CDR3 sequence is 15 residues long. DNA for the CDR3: TGTGCCAGTAGCCCTCTTGGCGGGGACTACAATGAGCAGTTCTTC. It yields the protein CASSPLGGDYNEQFF.

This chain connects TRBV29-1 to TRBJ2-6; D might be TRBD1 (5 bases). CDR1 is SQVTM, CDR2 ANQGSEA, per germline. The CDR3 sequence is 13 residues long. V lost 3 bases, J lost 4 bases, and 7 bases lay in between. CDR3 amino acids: CSVDRVGANVLTF. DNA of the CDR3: TGCAGCGTTGACAGGGTAGGGGCCAACGTCCTGACTTTC.

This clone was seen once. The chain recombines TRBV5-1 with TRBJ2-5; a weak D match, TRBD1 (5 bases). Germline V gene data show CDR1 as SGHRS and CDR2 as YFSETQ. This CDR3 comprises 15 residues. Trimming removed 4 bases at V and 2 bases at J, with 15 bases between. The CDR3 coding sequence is TGCGCCAGCAGCCCAAACGCAGGGAATCAAGAGACCCAGTACTTC. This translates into CASSPNAGNQETQYF.

DNA of the CDR3: TGTGCCAGCAGCTTGGCCCTGGGACAGGGTAAAGGGAACACCATATATTTT. It is translated as CASSLALGQGKGNTIYF. The chain carries TRBV5-4 and TRBJ1-3; 9 positions agree with TRBD1. The V and J ends lost 0 bases and 7 bases, in that order; junction bases with no gene match: 11. Germline CDR1 reads SGHNT; CDR2 reads YYREEE (reference sequence). CDR3 size: 17 residues.

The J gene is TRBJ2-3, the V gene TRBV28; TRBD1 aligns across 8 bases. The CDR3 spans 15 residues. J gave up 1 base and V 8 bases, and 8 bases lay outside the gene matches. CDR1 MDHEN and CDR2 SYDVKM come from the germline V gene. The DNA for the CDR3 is TGTGCCAGCGGACGCCCGGGACAGGGCACAGATACGCAGTATTTT. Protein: CASGRPGQGTDTQYF. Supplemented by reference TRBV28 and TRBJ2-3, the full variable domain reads DVKVTQSSRYLVKRTGEKVFLECVQDMDHENMFWYRQDPGLGLRLIYFSYDVKMKEKGDIPEGYSVSREKKERFSLILESASTNQTSMYLCASGRPGQGTDTQYFGPGTRLTVL.

CDR3 in DNA: TGTGCCAGCAAAGTACCATCATACAATGAGCAGTTCTTC. Translation gives CASKVPSYNEQFF. The V gene is TRBV7-9, the J gene TRBJ2-1; D not resolved. The CDR3 contains 13 residues. With 7 bases removed from V and 4 bases from J, the gap between germline ends came to 11 bases. Germline V gene data show CDR1 as SEHNR and CDR2 as FQNEAQ (reference sequence).

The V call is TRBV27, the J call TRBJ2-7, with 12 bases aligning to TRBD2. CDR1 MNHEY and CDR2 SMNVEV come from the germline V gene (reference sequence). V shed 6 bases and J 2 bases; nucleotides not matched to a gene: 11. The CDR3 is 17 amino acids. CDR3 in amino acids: CASSLTASGRAAYEQYF. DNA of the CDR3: TGTGCCAGCAGCCTTACGGCTAGCGGGAGGGCCGCCTACGAGCAGTACTTC.

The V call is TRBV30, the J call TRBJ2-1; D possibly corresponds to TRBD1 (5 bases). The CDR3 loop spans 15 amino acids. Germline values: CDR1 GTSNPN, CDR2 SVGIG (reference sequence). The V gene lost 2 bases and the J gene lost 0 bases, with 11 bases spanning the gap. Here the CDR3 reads CAWSLDSSSYNEQFF. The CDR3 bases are TGTGCCTGGAGTCTAGACAGTAGCTCCTACAATGAGCAGTTCTTC.

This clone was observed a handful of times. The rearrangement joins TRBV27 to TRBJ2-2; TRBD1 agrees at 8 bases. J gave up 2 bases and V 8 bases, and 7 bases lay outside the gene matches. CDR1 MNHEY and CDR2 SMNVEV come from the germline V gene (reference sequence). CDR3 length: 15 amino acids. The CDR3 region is CASRFGQGNTGELFF. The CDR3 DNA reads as TGTGCCAGCCGATTCGGACAGGGAAACACCGGGGAGCTGTTTTTT.

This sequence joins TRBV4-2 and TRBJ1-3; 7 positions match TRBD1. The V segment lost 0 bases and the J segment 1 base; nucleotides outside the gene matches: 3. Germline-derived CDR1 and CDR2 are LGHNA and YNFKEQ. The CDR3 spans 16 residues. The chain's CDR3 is CASSQESTGSGNTIYF. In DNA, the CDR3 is TGTGCCAGCAGCCAAGAATCGACAGGGTCTGGAAACACCATATATTTT.

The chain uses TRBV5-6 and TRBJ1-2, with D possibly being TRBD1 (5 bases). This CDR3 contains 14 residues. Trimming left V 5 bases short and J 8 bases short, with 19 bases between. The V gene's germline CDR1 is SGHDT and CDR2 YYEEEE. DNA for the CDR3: TGTGCCAGCAGGGACCCCGCCGGGGACGAAGGCTACACCTTC. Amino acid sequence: CASRDPAGDEGYTF.

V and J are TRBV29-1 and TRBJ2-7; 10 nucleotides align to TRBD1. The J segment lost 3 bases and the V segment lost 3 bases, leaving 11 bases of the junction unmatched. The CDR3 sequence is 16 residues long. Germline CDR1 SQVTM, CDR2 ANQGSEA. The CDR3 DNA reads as TGCAGCGTTGATAGGCCCGGACAGGGGGATAACTACGAGCAGTACTTC. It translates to CSVDRPGQGDNYEQYF.

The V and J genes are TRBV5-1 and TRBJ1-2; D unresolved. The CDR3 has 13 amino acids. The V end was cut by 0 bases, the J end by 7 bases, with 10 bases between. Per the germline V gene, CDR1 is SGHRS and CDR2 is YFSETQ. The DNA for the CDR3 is TGCGCCAGCAGCTTGGACAACTGGCGTGGCTACACCTTC. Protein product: CASSLDNWRGYTF.

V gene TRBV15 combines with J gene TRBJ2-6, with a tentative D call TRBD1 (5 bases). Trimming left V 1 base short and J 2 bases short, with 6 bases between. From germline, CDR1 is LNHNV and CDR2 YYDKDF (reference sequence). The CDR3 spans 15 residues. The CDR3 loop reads CATSRAGTGANVLTF. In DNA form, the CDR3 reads TGTGCCACCAGCAGAGCAGGGACTGGGGCCAACGTCCTGACTTTC. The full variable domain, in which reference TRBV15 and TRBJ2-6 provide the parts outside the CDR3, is DAMVIQNPRYQVTQFGKPVTLSCSQTLNHNVMYWYQQKSSQAPKLLFHYYDKDFNNEADTPDNFQSRRPNTSFCFLDIRSPGLGDTAMYLCATSRAGTGANVLTFGAGSRLTVL.